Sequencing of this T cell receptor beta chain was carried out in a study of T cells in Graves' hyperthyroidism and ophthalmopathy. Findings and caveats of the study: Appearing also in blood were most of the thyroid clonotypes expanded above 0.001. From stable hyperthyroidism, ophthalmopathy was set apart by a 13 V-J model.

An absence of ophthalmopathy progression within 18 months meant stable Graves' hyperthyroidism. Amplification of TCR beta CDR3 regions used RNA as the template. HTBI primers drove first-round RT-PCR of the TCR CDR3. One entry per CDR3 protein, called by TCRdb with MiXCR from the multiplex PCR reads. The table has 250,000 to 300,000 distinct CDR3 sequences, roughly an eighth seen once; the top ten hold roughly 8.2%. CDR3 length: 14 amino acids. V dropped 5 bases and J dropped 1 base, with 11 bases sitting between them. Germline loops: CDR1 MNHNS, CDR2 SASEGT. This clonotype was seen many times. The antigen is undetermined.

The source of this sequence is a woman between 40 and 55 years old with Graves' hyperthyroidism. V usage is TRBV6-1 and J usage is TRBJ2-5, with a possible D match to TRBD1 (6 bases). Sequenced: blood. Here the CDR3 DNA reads TGTGCCAGCAGTTCGCCGGACAGCCAAGAGACCCAGTACTTC. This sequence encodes CASSSPDSQETQYF.